The table lists the clone carrying this T cell receptor beta chain with a few counts. What it binds is unknown. The data were taken from a study of T-cell memory formation after mild COVID-19. Per germline, CDR1 SGHTA and CDR2 FQGTGA. Germline trimming cut 6 bases from V and 5 bases from J; bases unmatched to any gene: 7. CDR3 size: 15 residues. TCRdb re-derived calls from the 5' RACE reads in MiXCR, one entry per CDR3 protein. The sample gives over 350,000 distinct CDR3 sequences, 20% to 25% of which show up once; 7% to 9.5% is in the top ten. Regarding the study as a whole: Pre-infection memory carried some responding clones, suggesting that cross-reactive memory joined.

This rearrangement joins TRBV7-3 to TRBJ2-2, with 9 positions matching TRBD1. The origin of this receptor is an adult woman who had mild COVID-19 (a few samples of this study predate the infection). Cell type and time point are not known. The sequenced material came from PBMCs or a T cell subset sorted from them (not recorded which). The CDR3 DNA follows: TGTGCCAGCAGTCGGACAGGGGACCATACCGGGGAGCTGTTTTTT. The encoded protein is CASSRTGDHTGELFF.